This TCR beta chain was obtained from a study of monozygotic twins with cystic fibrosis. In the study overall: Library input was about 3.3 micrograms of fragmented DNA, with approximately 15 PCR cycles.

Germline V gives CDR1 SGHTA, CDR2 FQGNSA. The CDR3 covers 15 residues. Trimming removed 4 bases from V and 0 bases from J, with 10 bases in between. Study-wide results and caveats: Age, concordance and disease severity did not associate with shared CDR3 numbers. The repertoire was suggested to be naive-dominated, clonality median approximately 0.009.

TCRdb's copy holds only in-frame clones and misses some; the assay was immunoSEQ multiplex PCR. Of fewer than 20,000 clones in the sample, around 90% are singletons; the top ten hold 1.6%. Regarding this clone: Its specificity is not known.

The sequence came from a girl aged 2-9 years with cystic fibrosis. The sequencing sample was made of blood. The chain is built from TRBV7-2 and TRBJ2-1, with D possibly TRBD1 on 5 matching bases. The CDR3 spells CASSSYQGSYNEQFF. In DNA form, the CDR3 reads TGTGCCAGCAGCTCTTACCAGGGCTCCTACAATGAGCAGTTCTTC. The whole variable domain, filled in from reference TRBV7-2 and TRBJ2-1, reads GAGVSQSPSNKVTEKGKDVELRCDPISGHTALYWYRQSLGQGLEFLIYFQGNSAPDKSGLPSDRFSAERTGGSVSTLTIQRTQQEDSAVYLCASSSYQGSYNEQFFGPGTRLTVL.